These T cell receptor beta chains were read from a single sample in a study of OX40 agonist ivuxolimab in advanced cancers. Profiling relied on immunoSEQ multiplex PCR, and the TCRdb table lists in-frame clones only, not all of them. This sample has 75,000 to 100,000 clones, with 84% found just once. The material sequenced was CD4+ or CD8+ T cells sorted from blood, taken in a trial of the OX40 agonist ivuxolimab. Every receptor here comes from an adult with an advanced solid tumor such as melanoma, head and neck, liver or kidney cancer. The CDR3 runs from the conserved cysteine through the conserved F or W. The D gene is left open where the match is weak. Size is omitted from some rows. Given values are once, few, many or a class for expanded clones.

j_call	cdr3_length	d_call	v_call	clone_size	cdr3_aa	cdr3_nt
TRBJ1-5	12	.	TRBV19	few	CASRRLDQPQHF	TGTGCCAGTCGCCGCCTGGATCAGCCCCAGCATTTT
TRBJ2-1	15	.	TRBV27	few	CASSLVGRGGIEQFF	TGTGCCAGCAGTTTGGTGGGCAGGGGAGGGATTGAGCAGTTCTTC
TRBJ1-2	14	TRBD1	TRBV5-1	.	CASSLDRGLVGYTF	TGCGCCAGCAGCTTGGACAGGGGGCTGGTTGGCTACACCTTC
TRBJ2-3	15	.	TRBV7-2	.	CASSLDRGTSNTQYF	TGTGCCAGCAGCTTAGATCGGGGGACCTCGAATACGCAGTATTTT
TRBJ1-1	13	.	TRBV29-1	.	CSVPSGLYTEAFF	TGCAGCGTCCCCTCCGGGTTATACACTGAAGCTTTCTTT
TRBJ2-2	15	.	TRBV9	.	CASSVQGANTGELFF	TGTGCCAGCAGCGTTCAGGGCGCGAACACCGGGGAGCTGTTTTTT
TRBJ1-1	14	.	TRBV7-3	.	CASSPGSGNTEAFF	TGTGCCAGCAGCCCCGGATCGGGGAACACTGAAGCTTTCTTT
TRBJ2-1	16	.	TRBV12-5	few	CASGSGQSRGKNEQFF	TGTGCTAGTGGTTCGGGGCAAAGTAGGGGCAAGAATGAGCAGTTCTTC
TRBJ2-2	15	TRBD1	TRBV2	.	CASEVQGGTAGELFF	TGTGCCAGCGAAGTGCAGGGTGGGACAGCCGGGGAGCTGTTTTTT
TRBJ2-6	16	.	TRBV19	.	CASSIPLGSGANVLTF	TGTGCCAGTAGTATACCCTTAGGTTCCGGGGCCAACGTCCTGACTTTC
TRBJ2-7	16	TRBD2	TRBV9	once	CASSDNRLADLYEQYF	TGTGCCAGCAGCGACAATAGACTAGCGGACCTCTACGAGCAGTACTTC
TRBJ2-1	16	TRBD2	TRBV19	once	CASSPLAGGLNNEQFF	TGTGCCAGTAGTCCACTAGCGGGGGGCCTCAACAATGAGCAGTTCTTC
TRBJ1-5	16	TRBD1	TRBV28	.	CASSLFAGGGNQPQHF	TGTGCCAGCAGTTTATTTGCAGGGGGGGGCAATCAGCCCCAGCATTTT
TRBJ1-1	13	.	TRBV18	.	CASSSARNTEAFF	TGTGCCAGCTCATCAGCGAGGAACACTGAAGCTTTCTTT
TRBJ2-3	14	TRBD1	TRBV11-3	.	CASSPGTGPDTQYF	TGTGCCAGCAGCCCCGGGACAGGCCCCGATACGCAGTATTTT
TRBJ2-5	14	TRBD1	TRBV5-1	.	CASSIGTVQETQYF	TGCGCCAGCAGCATTGGGACAGTCCAAGAGACCCAGTACTTC
TRBJ1-2	15	.	TRBV25-1	few	CASSDTWGAGYGYTF	TGTGCCAGCAGTGACACTTGGGGGGCGGGTTATGGCTACACCTTC
TRBJ1-1	12	.	TRBV9	.	CASSVEGPEAFF	TGTGCCAGCAGCGTAGAAGGCCCCGAAGCTTTCTTT
TRBJ2-7	12	.	TRBV6-5	.	CATLGLLGEQYF	TGTGCCACCCTTGGACTTCTAGGAGAGCAGTACTTC
TRBJ2-4	15	.	TRBV5-1	.	CASSPGGSAKNIQYF	TGCGCCAGCAGCCCAGGGGGGTCAGCCAAAAACATTCAGTACTTC
TRBJ2-1	11	.	TRBV7-8	.	CASSAGLEQFF	TGTGCCAGCAGCGCCGGGCTTGAGCAGTTCTTC
TRBJ1-2	12	.	TRBV19	once	CASTRQNYGYTF	TGTGCCAGTACGCGGCAGAACTATGGCTACACCTTC
TRBJ2-1	13	TRBD2	TRBV11-3	once	CASSSNSGIEQFF	TGTGCCAGCAGCTCCAATAGCGGGATTGAGCAGTTCTTC
TRBJ1-2	15	.	TRBV14	.	CASSQEKLPGYGYTF	TGTGCCAGCAGCCAAGAGAAACTCCCCGGGTATGGCTACACCTTC
TRBJ2-7	16	.	TRBV11-2	.	CASGTPYRVLAYEQYF	TGTGCCAGCGGAACCCCCTACCGAGTATTAGCCTACGAGCAGTACTTC
TRBJ2-2	17	.	TRBV7-8	.	CASSPRGPSRNTGELFF	TGTGCCAGCAGCCCTAGGGGACCCAGCCGGAACACCGGGGAGCTGTTTTTT
TRBJ2-3	14	TRBD2	TRBV5-1	.	CASSSRTSSDTQYF	TGCGCCAGCAGCTCCCGGACTAGCTCAGATACGCAGTATTTT
TRBJ1-5	15	.	TRBV5-8	.	CASSFGGYSNQPQHF	TGTGCCAGCAGCTTTGGAGGGTATAGCAATCAGCCCCAGCATTTT
TRBJ1-2	14	.	TRBV30	few	CACSAGEANYGYTF	TGTGCCTGTTCGGCAGGGGAAGCCAACTATGGCTACACCTTC
TRBJ1-5	14	.	TRBV6-5	.	CASRGTGTGQPQHF	TGTGCCAGCAGGGGGACGGGAACTGGACAGCCCCAGCATTTT
TRBJ2-7	13	.	TRBV2	.	CASSEGPTYEQYF	TGTGCCAGCAGTGAAGGGCCGACCTACGAGCAGTACTTC
TRBJ1-4	15	.	TRBV7-6	.	CASSATGFAIEKLFF	TGTGCCAGCAGCGCTACAGGATTCGCGATAGAAAAACTGTTTTTT
TRBJ2-1	18	TRBD2	TRBV5-8	.	CASSLAEWTSGQINEQFF	TGTGCCAGCAGCTTGGCCGAGTGGACTAGCGGGCAGATCAATGAGCAGTTCTTC
TRBJ2-1	13	.	TRBV7-6	once	CASSEEHGIPQFF	TGTGCCAGCAGCGAAGAGCACGGAATTCCCCAGTTCTTC
TRBJ2-3	16	.	TRBV27	.	CASSLNRVSLQDTQYF	TGTGCCAGCAGTCTAAACAGGGTGTCCCTTCAGGATACGCAGTATTTT
TRBJ2-7	16	TRBD2	TRBV12-5	.	CASGPPLAGFTYEQYF	TGCGCTAGTGGCCCTCCACTAGCGGGATTTACCTACGAGCAGTACTTC
TRBJ1-2	15	.	TRBV2	.	CASTLTRGGGGGYTF	TGTGCCAGCACCCTTACCCGTGGGGGTGGGGGAGGCTACACCTTC
TRBJ2-1	15	TRBD2	TRBV19	.	CASSRAGGAYNEQFF	TGTGCCAGTAGTAGGGCGGGGGGGGCCTACAATGAGCAGTTCTTC
TRBJ2-2	15	.	TRBV4-3	.	CASSQGGADTGELFF	TGCGCCAGCAGCCAGGGGGGCGCCGACACCGGGGAGCTGTTTTTT
TRBJ2-4	16	.	TRBV5-4	.	CASSPGAGDIWGIQYF	TGTGCCAGCAGCCCGGGGGCGGGGGACATTTGGGGCATTCAGTACTTC
TRBJ1-4	14	.	TRBV10-3	.	CAIRAGHPNEKLFF	TGTGCCATCAGGGCCGGACACCCTAATGAAAAACTGTTTTTT